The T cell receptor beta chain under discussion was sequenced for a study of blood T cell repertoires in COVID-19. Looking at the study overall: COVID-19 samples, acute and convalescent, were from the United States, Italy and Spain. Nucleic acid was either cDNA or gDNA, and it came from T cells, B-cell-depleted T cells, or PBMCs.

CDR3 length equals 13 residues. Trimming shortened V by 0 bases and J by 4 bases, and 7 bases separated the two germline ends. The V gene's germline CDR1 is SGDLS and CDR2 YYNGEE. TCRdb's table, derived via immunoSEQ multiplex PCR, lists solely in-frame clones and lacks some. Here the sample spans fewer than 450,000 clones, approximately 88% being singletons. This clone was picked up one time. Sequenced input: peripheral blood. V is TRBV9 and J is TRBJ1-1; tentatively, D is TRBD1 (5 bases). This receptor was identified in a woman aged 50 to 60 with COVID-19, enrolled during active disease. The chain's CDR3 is CASSVGRATEAFF. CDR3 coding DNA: TGTGCCAGCAGCGTAGGCAGGGCCACTGAAGCTTTCTTT.